A selection of T cell receptor beta chains follows, all from one sample in a study of T cells after yellow fever vaccination. TCRdb analysed the 5' RACE reads with MiXCR anew, one entry per CDR3 protein. The sample records about 340,000 distinct CDR3 sequences, around 13% being singletons. Here the sequenced sample was CD4+ T cells sorted from PBMCs, taken 15 days after the yellow fever booster vaccination. These receptors originate from a man between 18 and 29 years old who received the YFV17D yellow fever vaccine. CDR3s leave out the opening cysteine and the closing phenylalanine or tryptophan. Fields, in order: CDR3 length, V gene, J gene, CDR3 protein.

13	TRBV7-6	TRBJ1-1	ASSLEGRGRTEAF
13	TRBV28	TRBJ1-4	ASSSLVPTNEKLF
9	TRBV20-1	TRBJ2-4	SANPRNIQY
9	TRBV5-1	TRBJ2-5	ASNSQETQY
11	TRBV10-2	TRBJ1-2	ASSDVSNYGYT
13	TRBV12-3/TRBV12-4	TRBJ2-3	ASTVAGARTDTQY
15	TRBV5-1	TRBJ2-1	ASSLEGRASGHNEQF
12	TRBV5-1	TRBJ2-5	ASSSGRVRETQY
12	TRBV5-1	TRBJ2-1	ASSLDGQYNEQF
13	TRBV7-2	TRBJ1-2	ASSITGTGSSGYT
13	TRBV5-1	TRBJ1-6	ASSLGNTGNSPLH
13	TRBV5-5	TRBJ2-7	ASGPLGILSYEQY
14	TRBV5-4	TRBJ1-1	ASSPPIMGPNTEAF
14	TRBV10-3	TRBJ2-5	AISEFVGQFQETQY
13	TRBV10-3	TRBJ2-3	AIRGTGLGTDTQY
12	TRBV6-2/TRBV6-3	TRBJ2-6	ATTRDSGANVLT